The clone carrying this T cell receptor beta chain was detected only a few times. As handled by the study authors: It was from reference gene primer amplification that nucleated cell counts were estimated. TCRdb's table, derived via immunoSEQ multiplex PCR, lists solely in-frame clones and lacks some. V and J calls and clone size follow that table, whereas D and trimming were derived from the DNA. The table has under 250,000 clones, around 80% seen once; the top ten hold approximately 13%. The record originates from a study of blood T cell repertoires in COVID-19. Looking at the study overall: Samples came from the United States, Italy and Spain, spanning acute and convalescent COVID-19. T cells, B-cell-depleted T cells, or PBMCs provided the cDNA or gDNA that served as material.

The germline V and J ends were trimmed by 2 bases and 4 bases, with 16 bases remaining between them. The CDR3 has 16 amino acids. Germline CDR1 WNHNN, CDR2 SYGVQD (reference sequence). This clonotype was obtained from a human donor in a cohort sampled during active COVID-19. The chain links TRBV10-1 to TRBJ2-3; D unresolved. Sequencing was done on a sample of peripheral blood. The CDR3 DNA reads TGCGCCAGCAGTGAGATACTTGAGCACGGGTCAGATACGCAGTATTTT. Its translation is CASSEILEHGSDTQYF.